Listed here are 23 T cell receptor beta chains from one sample, sequenced in a study of blood T cells in healthy people across ages. A second PCR, run for about 7 to 11 cycles, used a sample-barcoded 5' primer plus a J-beta primer mix. From the 5' RACE reads, TCRdb called clonotypes with MiXCR, one entry per CDR3 protein. Of about 1.7 million distinct CDR3 sequences listed, 28% are singletons. The sequenced sample was blood. The source is a woman in her 30s in good health.

This clonotype was detected only a few times. This may stem from a read error, because a much larger clone lies one nucleotide away. The genes are TRBV11-2 and TRBJ2-5; possibly TRBD2 for D (5 bases). Trimming pared 4 bases from V and 6 bases from J, leaving 12 bases between. Per germline, CDR1 SGHAT and CDR2 FQNNGV. The CDR3 spans 13 residues. This chain's CDR3 is CASSSGVRKTQYF. The CDR3 DNA reads TGTGCCAGCAGCTCCGGGGTTCGGAAGACCCAGTACTTC.

In this sample, this clonotype turned up a few times. This sequence joins TRBV2 and TRBJ2-1; 8 bases fit TRBD1. With 2 bases clipped from V and 8 bases from J, the junction kept 5 bases outside the gene matches. Germline CDR1 and CDR2: SNHLY and FYNNEI. The CDR3 contains 14 residues. Here the CDR3 reads CASSETTGGHEQFF. CDR3 nucleotide sequence: TGTGCCAGCAGTGAAACCACAGGGGGTCATGAGCAGTTCTTC.

The table lists this clonotype with a few counts. The rearrangement joins TRBV9 to TRBJ1-4; 9 positions match TRBD1. Trimming cost V 4 bases and J 8 bases; bases outside gene matches: 9. The CDR3 runs 15 residues. Germline-derived CDR1 and CDR2 are SGDLS and YYNGEE. CDR3 nucleotides: TGTGCCAGCAGCCCGAACAGGGGGCGAGGAGAAAAACTGTTTTTT. Residues: CASSPNRGRGEKLFF.

This clonotype was found a few times. This chain joins TRBV5-1 and TRBJ1-4; unclear D gene. Germline V gene sequence: CDR1 SGHRS, CDR2 YFSETQ. The CDR3 runs to 14 residues. Trimming removed 5 bases at V and 4 bases at J, with 12 bases between. The CDR3: CASSRAGFNEKLFF. As DNA, the CDR3 is TGCGCCAGCAGTAGGGCCGGTTTTAATGAAAAACTGTTTTTT.

This clonotype was seen many times. The chain employs TRBV7-8 and TRBJ2-7; D ambiguous. V gave up 1 base and J gave up 5 bases, with 12 bases separating them. The CDR3 loop spans 14 amino acids. CDR1 is SGHVS, CDR2 FQNEAQ, per germline. The CDR3 reads CASSLGGRPDEQYF. In DNA form, the CDR3 reads TGTGCCAGCAGCTTAGGTGGAAGACCGGACGAGCAGTACTTC.

The chain recombines TRBV12-5 with TRBJ2-1; D is possibly TRBD2 (6 bases). V was pared by 7 bases and J by 7 bases, with 20 bases between. Germline CDR1 and CDR2: LGHNT and FRNRAP. CDR3 length equals 15 residues. The CDR3 nucleotides read TGTGCTAGTGCCTCAGGTAGGGGACTTTATAATGAGCAGTTCTTC. This encodes CASASGRGLYNEQFF. The variable domain in full, completed from reference TRBV12-5 and TRBJ2-1, reads DARVTQTPRHKVTEMGQEVTMRCQPILGHNTVFWYRQTMMQGLELLAYFRNRAPLDDSGMPKDRFSAEMPDATLATLKIQPSEPRDSAVYFCASASGRGLYNEQFFGPGTRLTVL.

There are many counts of this clonotype. CDR3 coding DNA: TGTGCCAGCAGCTTAAGTGCGGGGGGGAGCTACAATGAGCAGTTCTTC. It translates to CASSLSAGGSYNEQFF. The chain combines TRBV7-3 with TRBJ2-1, with TRBD2 identical over 9 bases. CDR1 SGHTA and CDR2 FQGTGA come from the germline V gene. The V gene end was trimmed by 1 base and the J gene end by 3 bases; junction bases not matched to a gene: 4. This CDR3 has 16 amino acids.

This clonotype was picked up a small number of times. Written as DNA, the CDR3 is TGCAGTGCTAGAGAGTTACGAGATACGCAGTATTTT. Translating gives CSARELRDTQYF. This rearrangement joins TRBV20-1 to TRBJ2-3; D call uncertain. Trimming stripped 0 bases from V and 5 bases from J, with 6 bases between. Germline lookup yields CDR1 DFQATT and CDR2 SNEGSKA (reference sequence). The CDR3 has 12 residues.

This clonotype was detected only a few times. It may be a read error: a sequence one base away is much more abundant. V gene TRBV7-2 combines with J gene TRBJ2-7; TRBD1 aligns across 7 bases. CDR3 length: 14 residues. Germline CDR1 reads SGHTA; CDR2 reads FQGNSA. With V trimmed by 7 bases and J by 2 bases, 8 bases remained unmatched. The CDR3 loop is CASNPGTAAYEQYF. DNA for the CDR3: TGTGCCAGCAACCCCGGGACAGCCGCCTACGAGCAGTACTTC.

The chain uses TRBV7-8 and TRBJ1-4, with 8 bases identical to TRBD1. V was pared by 8 bases and J by 8 bases, with 13 bases of the junction left unmatched. CDR1 is SGHVS and CDR2 is FQNEAQ in the germline V gene. The CDR3 sequence is 15 residues long. CDR3 bases: TGTGCCAGCGGCTCCTCCTGGGACAGGAGCGAAAAACTGTTTTTT. Translating it yields CASGSSWDRSEKLFF.

On this clonotype itself: Just one base apart from a much larger clone, this may be a read error. This sequence joins TRBV20-1 and TRBJ1-1, with no clear D. Trimming pared 1 base from V and 3 bases from J, leaving 6 bases between. Germline V gene lookup returns CDR1 DFQATT and CDR2 SNEGSKA (reference sequence). This CDR3 is 12 amino acids long. The DNA for the CDR3 is TGCAGTGCTAGAGTTTGGGACACTGAAGCTTTCTTT. This codes for CSARVWDTEAFF.

Comments on this clonotype: At one end the junction does not follow the germline gene, possibly because of a read error. This chain links TRBV5-1 with TRBJ2-2; weak D call: TRBD2 (5 bases). Germline V CDR1 and CDR2: SGHRS, YFSETQ. The CDR3 length is 15 residues. This CDR3 is CASRLPGTTTGERFF. CDR3 DNA: TGCGCCAGCAGGTTACCGGGAACTACCACCGGGGAGCGGTTTTTT. The full variable domain, in which reference TRBV5-1 and TRBJ2-2 provide the parts outside the CDR3, is KAGVTQTPRYLIKTRGQQVTLSCSPISGHRSVSWYQQTPGQGLQFLFEYFSETQRNKGNFPGRFSGRQFSNSRSEMNVSTLELGDSALYLCASRLPGTTTGERFFGEGSRLTVL.

This clonotype was detected a few times. This chain's CDR3 is CASSQGPLAGGLTYNEQFF. DNA for the CDR3: TGTGCCAGCAGCCAAGGTCCGCTAGCGGGGGGACTCACCTACAATGAGCAGTTCTTC. This chain connects TRBV3-1 to TRBJ2-1; 11 bases match TRBD2. The trim removed 1 base at V and 2 bases at J, leaving 10 bases unmatched. Germline loops: CDR1 LGHDT, CDR2 YNNKEL (reference sequence). This CDR3 is built from 19 residues.

This clonotype was picked up a small number of times. The rearrangement links TRBV5-4 to TRBJ2-3, with D unresolved. The germline V gene encodes CDR1 SGHNT and CDR2 YYREEE (reference sequence). V lost 1 base to trimming and J lost 2 bases, with 8 bases between them. The CDR3 loop spans 14 amino acids. The CDR3 bases are TGTGCCAGCAGCTTGCCTAAAGTCACAGATACGCAGTATTTT. Translating gives CASSLPKVTDTQYF.

The chain is built from TRBV4-2 and TRBJ2-1; 7 bases line up with TRBD1. The CDR3 has 15 residues. V lost 0 bases and J lost 6; bases outside the gene matches: 5. Germline V gives CDR1 LGHNA, CDR2 YNFKEQ. This CDR3 is CASSQEWAGGNEQFF. CDR3 coding DNA: TGTGCCAGCAGCCAAGAGTGGGCAGGGGGCAATGAGCAGTTCTTC.

In its sample, this clonotype was seen a few times. The chain joins TRBV12-3 or TRBV12-4 to TRBJ1-2; unclear D gene. V shed 3 bases and J shed 8 bases, with 10 bases lying between them. The CDR3 runs to 12 residues. The CDR3 here is CASSFVLSGYTF. The DNA for the CDR3 is TGTGCCAGCAGTTTCGTCCTTAGCGGCTACACCTTC.

With regard to this clonotype: Mismatch with germline at one junction end may stem from a read error. The CDR3 region is CAISEGQGANSPLRF. CDR3 in DNA: TGTGCCATCAGTGAGGGACAGGGGGCTAATTCACCCCTCCGCTTT. This chain links TRBV10-3 with TRBJ1-6; 11 bases map to TRBD1. The germline V gene has CDR1 ENHRY and CDR2 SYGVKD. The CDR3 is made up of 15 amino acids.

V and J are TRBV2 and TRBJ2-3; a possible D gene is TRBD2 (6 bases). CDR1 and CDR2 from the germline V gene are SNHLY and FYNNEI. Trimming removed 3 bases from V and 0 bases from J, with 10 bases in between. This CDR3 is 15 amino acids long. CDR3 region: CASSDLGRSTDTQYF. CDR3 DNA: TGTGCCAGCAGTGACCTCGGGAGAAGCACAGATACGCAGTATTTT.

This clonotype was detected many times. The gene calls are TRBV6-2 or TRBV6-3 and TRBJ2-7; D uncertain. Per the germline V gene, CDR1 is MNHEY and CDR2 is SVGEGT. V was clipped by 5 bases and J by 5 bases, with 16 bases between them. This CDR3 has 14 amino acids. CDR3 sequence: CASSPRVLPHEQYF. The CDR3 region has the DNA TGTGCCAGCAGTCCCCGGGTCCTCCCCCACGAGCAGTACTTC.

This clonotype was picked up a small number of times. The chain uses TRBV9 and TRBJ2-1; TRBD2 matches at 7 bases. The J segment lost 4 bases and the V segment lost 0 bases, leaving 4 bases of the junction unmatched. CDR1 and CDR2 (germline): SGDLS, YYNGEE. The CDR3 loop spans 15 amino acids. CDR3 DNA sequence: TGTGCCAGCAGCGTAGTGGCTAGCGGTTACAATGAGCAGTTCTTC. This codes for CASSVVASGYNEQFF.

The table lists this clonotype with a few counts. CDR3 DNA: TGTGCCAGCAGCGGGGACATGAACACTGAAGCTTTCTTT. It codes for CASSGDMNTEAFF. This chain joins TRBV14 and TRBJ1-1, with D perhaps matching TRBD1 (6 bases). The CDR3 is 13 residues long. Trimming removed 5 bases at V and 0 bases at J, with 7 bases between. The germline V gene has CDR1 SGHDN and CDR2 FVKESK.

The chain couples TRBV19 to TRBJ1-5, with a possible D match to TRBD1 (5 bases). There are 14 residues in the CDR3. Trimming removed 7 bases at V and 7 bases at J, with 17 bases between. Looked up from germline, CDR1 is LNHDA and CDR2 is SQIVND (reference sequence). CDR3 DNA sequence: TGTGCCAGTAATGGTATCAGGGTGGGCCAGCCCCAGCATTTT. It specifies CASNGIRVGQPQHF.

V is TRBV7-2 and J is TRBJ1-5; tentative D call: TRBD1 (5 bases). Germline lookup yields CDR1 SGHTA and CDR2 FQGNSA. Trimming cost V 1 base and J 2 bases, with 15 bases left between them. CDR3 length equals 17 residues. The CDR3 bases are TGTGCCAGCAGCTTAGAATGGGGCGGCGGTCGCAATCAGCCCCAGCATTTT. Amino acid sequence: CASSLEWGGGRNQPQHF.